The 18 T cell receptor beta chains reported below all come from one sample, sequenced in a study of shared clonotypes between healthy human individuals. Sequencing was performed with immunoSEQ multiplex PCR; in TCRdb, only in-frame clones are kept and a portion is missing. The table has over a million clones, about 80% seen once. The sample consisted of memory CD4+ T cells from PBMCs. Regarding subset: CD45RA-negative fraction. Receptor source: a man between 18 and 29 years old in good health. Some clones in this sample may be carry-over from other donors' samples.

This clone was seen just once. The chain is built from TRBV5-6 and TRBJ2-1; D may be TRBD1 or TRBD2 (5 bases each). The CDR3 runs 16 residues. Trimming cost V 4 bases and J 4 bases, with 18 bases left between them. The V gene's germline CDR1 is SGHDT and CDR2 YYEEEE. The CDR3 DNA reads TGTGCCAGCAGCCCCGGGACGGGTGGGTTTTACAATGAGCAGTTCTTC. It specifies CASSPGTGGFYNEQFF. Variable domain in full (rest from reference TRBV5-6 and TRBJ2-1): DAGVTQSPTHLIKTRGQQVTLRCSPKSGHDTVSWYQQALGQGPQFIFQYYEEEERQRGNFPDRFSGHQFPNYSSELNVNALLLGDSALYLCASSPGTGGFYNEQFFGPGTRLTVL.

V usage is TRBV6-4 and J usage is TRBJ1-5; D may be TRBD1 (6 bases). Trimming left V 6 bases short and J 6 bases short, with 15 bases between. The CDR3 spans 14 residues. CDR1 is MRHNA, CDR2 SNTAGT, per germline. The CDR3 loop reads CASSPQGTAQPQHF. CDR3 coding DNA: TGTGCCAGCAGCCCTCAGGGGACGGCTCAGCCCCAGCATTTT.

The chain carries TRBV6-5 and TRBJ1-2; perhaps TRBD1 as D (6 bases). The CDR3 covers 14 residues. V was pared by 6 bases and J by 4 bases, with 15 bases between. Germline assignment: CDR1 MNHEY and CDR2 SVGAGI. CDR3 protein: CASSDAGETYGYTF. The CDR3 region has the DNA TGTGCCAGCAGCGACGCAGGGGAGACCTATGGCTACACCTTC.

This clone came up a few times. This chain's CDR3 is CAIAYGMNTEAFF. CDR3 DNA: TGTGCCATCGCTTATGGGATGAACACTGAAGCTTTCTTT. This chain links TRBV6-6 with TRBJ1-1; no definite D call. Germline V gene data show CDR1 as MNHNY and CDR2 as SVGAGI (reference sequence). The CDR3 runs to 13 residues. V lost 10 bases, J lost 0 bases, and 12 bases lay in between.

The rearrangement links TRBV18 to TRBJ2-2; the D call may be TRBD1 or TRBD2 (5 bases each). Germline assignment: CDR1 KGHSH and CDR2 LQKENI. The CDR3 sequence is 15 residues long. V was shortened by 5 bases and J by 0 bases, with 10 bases between the two germline ends. CDR3 nucleotides: TGTGCCAGCTCATCCGGGACGGCGAACACCGGGGAGCTGTTTTTT. Translating it yields CASSSGTANTGELFF.

The J gene is TRBJ2-7, the V gene TRBV30; D unclear. Germline V gene data show CDR1 as GTSNPN and CDR2 as SVGIG (reference sequence). The CDR3 extends over 13 amino acids. Deletions cut 3 bases from V and 1 base from J, with 10 bases between. The CDR3 bases are TGTGCCTGGAGCCTGGGTCTTTCCTACGAGCAGTACTTC. Its translation is CAWSLGLSYEQYF.

The table lists this clone with many counts. Additional DNA sequences in this sample encode the identical CDR3. This chain joins TRBV30 and TRBJ1-5; 7 bases are shared with TRBD1. The length of the CDR3 is 13 residues. Germline V gene lookup returns CDR1 GTSNPN and CDR2 SVGIG (reference sequence). Trimming took 0 bases from V and 6 from J; bases not matched to a gene: 2. The CDR3, as DNA: TGTGCCTGGAGTGTAGACAGGGTTCAGCCCCAGCATTTT. Amino acids: CAWSVDRVQPQHF.

This chain joins TRBV6-5 and TRBJ2-3; the D gene is possibly TRBD2 (6 bases). Deletions cut 7 bases from V and 8 bases from J, with 16 bases between. The V gene's germline CDR1 is MNHEY and CDR2 SVGAGI. This CDR3 is 13 amino acids long. Written as DNA, the CDR3 is TGTGCCAGCACCTCCCTTGGAGGGAGTACGCAGTATTTT. It encodes CASTSLGGSTQYF.

J is TRBJ2-5 and V is TRBV7-9, with D unclear. V lost 2 bases and J 5 bases, leaving 6 bases between the germline ends. This CDR3 contains 12 residues. From germline, CDR1 is SEHNR and CDR2 FQNEAQ (reference sequence). In DNA, the CDR3 is TGTGCCAGCAGCTTACTGACGGAGACCCAGTACTTC. It translates to CASSLLTETQYF.

The genes are TRBV6-1 and TRBJ1-1; no definite D call. Between the trimmed V and J ends, which lost 2 bases and 8 bases, there was a span of 6 bases. CDR3 length equals 11 residues. Germline CDR1 and CDR2: MNHNS and SASEGT. CDR3 amino acids: CASSERAEAFF. In DNA form, the CDR3 reads TGTGCCAGCAGTGAACGAGCCGAAGCTTTCTTT.

The chain is built from TRBV28 and TRBJ1-2, with a weak D call TRBD1 (6 bases). This CDR3 is 15 amino acids long. The V gene lost 7 bases and the J gene lost 0 bases, with 15 bases spanning the gap. The germline V gene has CDR1 MDHEN and CDR2 SYDVKM. CDR3 sequence (DNA): TGTGCCAGCAACTCCCCGGGACAAACTAACTATGGCTACACCTTC. Translation: CASNSPGQTNYGYTF.

Note on this clone: The sample has other DNA sequences that encode this CDR3 too. As DNA, the CDR3 is TGTGCCAGCAGTTACTCAAGGAGCTACGAGCAGTACTTC. Translated, it gives CASSYSRSYEQYF. The V call is TRBV6-6, the J call TRBJ2-7, with unresolved D. In germline, CDR1 is MNHNY, CDR2 SVGAGI (reference sequence). Trimming stripped 0 bases from V and 3 bases from J, with 6 bases between. CDR3 length: 13 residues.

In this sample, this clone turned up once. As DNA, the CDR3 is TGTGCCAGCAGCCCGAGTGCTACAGAGCAAGAGACCCAGTACTTC. Translating it yields CASSPSATEQETQYF. The chain recombines TRBV5-4 with TRBJ2-5; D unclear. Trimming stripped 4 bases from V and 2 bases from J, with 15 bases between. The CDR3 totals 15 residues. Germline V gives CDR1 SGHNT, CDR2 YYREEE (reference sequence).

CDR3 DNA sequence: TGTGCCAGCAGCTACCGGTCCTGGGGCACTGAAGCTTTCTTT. Protein: CASSYRSWGTEAFF. This chain links TRBV28 with TRBJ1-1; D not certain. Trimming cost V 6 bases and J 4 bases, with 15 bases left between them. The CDR3 runs to 14 residues. Looked up from germline, CDR1 is MDHEN and CDR2 is SYDVKM.

CDR3 sequence reads: CASSLRGQTGGFTDTQYF. In DNA form, the CDR3 reads TGCGCCAGCAGCTTGAGAGGACAGACGGGGGGGTTCACAGATACGCAGTATTTT. The chain is built from TRBV5-1 and TRBJ2-3; 8 nucleotides align to TRBD2. Unmatched junction bases numbered 12, after V lost 1 base and J lost 2 bases. The CDR3 extends over 18 amino acids. CDR1 is SGHRS, CDR2 YFSETQ, per germline.

The rearrangement joins TRBV6-5 to TRBJ1-2; no clear D. CDR3 length: 16 amino acids. V lost 2 bases and J 1 base, leaving 14 bases between the germline ends. The germline V gene encodes CDR1 MNHEY and CDR2 SVGAGI. This CDR3 reads CASSYGRTILNYGYTF. The CDR3 DNA sequence: TGTGCCAGCAGTTACGGCAGGACTATCCTTAACTATGGCTACACCTTC.

J is TRBJ2-5 and V is TRBV18, with 7 bases fitting TRBD1. Germline loops: CDR1 KGHSH, CDR2 LQKENI. With 0 bases clipped from V and 1 base from J, the junction kept 2 bases outside the gene matches. The CDR3 is 15 residues long. The CDR3 reads CASSPPQGSQETQYF. CDR3 sequence (DNA): TGTGCCAGCTCACCACCACAGGGGAGCCAAGAGACCCAGTACTTC.

There are a few counts of this clone. Other DNA sequences in the same sample also yield this CDR3. This chain joins TRBV2 and TRBJ2-5, with D perhaps TRBD2 (5 bases). The CDR3 is made up of 11 amino acids. V lost 7 bases and J lost 5, with 8 bases in between. Looked up from germline, CDR1 is SNHLY and CDR2 is FYNNEI. Written as DNA, the CDR3 is TGTGCCAGCAATAGGGAGGAGACCCAGTACTTC. It encodes CASNREETQYF.